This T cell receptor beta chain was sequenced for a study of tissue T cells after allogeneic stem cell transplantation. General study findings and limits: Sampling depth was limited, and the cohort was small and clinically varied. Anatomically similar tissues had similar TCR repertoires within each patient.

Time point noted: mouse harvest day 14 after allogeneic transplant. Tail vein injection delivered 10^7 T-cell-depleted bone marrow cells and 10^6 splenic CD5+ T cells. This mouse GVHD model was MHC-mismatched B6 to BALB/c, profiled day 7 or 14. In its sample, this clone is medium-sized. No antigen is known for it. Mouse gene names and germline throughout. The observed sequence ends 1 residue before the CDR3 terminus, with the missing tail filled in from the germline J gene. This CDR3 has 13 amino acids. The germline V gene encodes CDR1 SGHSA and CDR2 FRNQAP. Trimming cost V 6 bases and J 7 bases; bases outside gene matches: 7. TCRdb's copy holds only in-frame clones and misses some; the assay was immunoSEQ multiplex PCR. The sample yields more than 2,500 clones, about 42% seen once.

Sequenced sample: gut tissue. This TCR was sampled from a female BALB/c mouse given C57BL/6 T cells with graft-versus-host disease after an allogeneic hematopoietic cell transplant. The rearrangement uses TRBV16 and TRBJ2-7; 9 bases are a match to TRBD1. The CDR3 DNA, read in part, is TGTGCAAGCAGGCCCGGGACAGGGAGAGAACAGTAC. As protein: CASRPGTGREQY. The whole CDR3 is CASRPGTGREQYF.